Following are 6 T cell receptor beta chains from one sample sequenced in a study of shared clonotypes between healthy human individuals. Only in-frame clones appear in the TCRdb table, and some are missing; sequencing was by immunoSEQ multiplex PCR. Of more than 550,000 clones listed, around 90% are singletons. Input material: memory CD8+ T cells from PBMCs. Subset of the sample: CD45RO+ cells pooled with CCR7-negative TemRA cells. All receptors come from a man aged 18 to 29 in good health. Some clones in this sample may be carry-over from other donors' samples.

The J gene is TRBJ2-7, the V gene TRBV4-2; 8 positions match TRBD2. J was trimmed by 3 bases and V by 3 bases; bases with no gene match: 10. Germline CDR1 is LGHNA and CDR2 is YNFKEQ. CDR3 length: 16 amino acids. CDR3 nucleotide sequence: TGTGCCAGCAGCCAGGGACTAGATCCGAAACACTACGAGCAGTACTTC. This encodes CASSQGLDPKHYEQYF.

V gene TRBV14 combines with J gene TRBJ2-7; D is unclear. V gave up 1 base and J gave up 2 bases, with 9 bases separating them. The germline V gene has CDR1 SGHDN and CDR2 FVKESK. This CDR3 region has 14 residues. CDR3 coding DNA: TGTGCCAGCAGCCAAGTGGACGGTGCCTACGAGCAGTACTTC. It is translated as CASSQVDGAYEQYF.

This rearrangement joins TRBV18 to TRBJ2-6, with D possibly TRBD2 on 5 matching bases. Germline-derived CDR1 and CDR2 are KGHSH and LQKENI. This CDR3 spans 16 amino acids. Trimming pared 1 base from V and 0 bases from J, leaving 7 bases between. CDR3: CASSPRGSSGANVLTF. The DNA of the CDR3 is TGTGCCAGCTCACCACGAGGGAGCTCTGGGGCCAACGTCCTGACTTTC.

This CDR3 reads CASSRWGQGYEQYF. The CDR3 DNA reads as TGTGCCAGCAGTCGATGGGGACAGGGCTACGAGCAGTACTTC. The chain carries TRBV14 and TRBJ2-7; 9 positions match TRBD1. This CDR3 is 14 amino acids long. The J segment lost 3 bases and the V segment lost 6 bases, leaving 6 bases of the junction unmatched. Germline V CDR1 and CDR2: SGHDN, FVKESK.

The rearrangement links TRBV2 to TRBJ2-3; no reliable D call. V gave up 0 bases and J gave up 2 bases, with 9 bases separating them. The CDR3 is 15 residues long. Germline V gene sequence: CDR1 SNHLY, CDR2 FYNNEI. The CDR3 region is CASSEANGFTDTQYF. The CDR3 region has the DNA TGTGCCAGCAGTGAAGCCAACGGATTCACAGATACGCAGTATTTT.

The chain combines TRBV7-3 with TRBJ2-7; D perhaps matches TRBD2 (6 bases). This CDR3 comprises 15 residues. Trimming pared 7 bases from V and 5 bases from J, leaving 21 bases between. Germline V gives CDR1 SGHTA, CDR2 FQGTGA. The chain's CDR3 is CASTTWGVMIDEQYF. The CDR3 DNA sequence: TGTGCCAGCACCACATGGGGGGTGATGATCGACGAGCAGTACTTC.